A single sample gave rise to the 10 T cell receptor beta chains below, sequenced in a study of T cell changes during pregnancy in multiple sclerosis. TCRdb keeps only in-frame clones here, not all; method: immunoSEQ multiplex PCR. This table has 50,000 or so clones, 92% appearing once. This specimen consisted of CD4+ T cells from peripheral blood mononuclear cells, obtained after pregnancy. These receptors all come from a female donor with multiple sclerosis, enrolled in a pregnancy study.

The chain recombines TRBV7-8 with TRBJ1-1; no clear D. This CDR3 spans 13 amino acids. The germline V and J ends were trimmed by 5 bases and 1 base, with 8 bases remaining between them. Per the germline V gene, CDR1 is SGHVS and CDR2 is FQNEAQ. This chain's CDR3 is CASSTVGNTEAFF. The CDR3 region has the DNA TGTGCCAGCAGCACCGTCGGGAACACTGAAGCTTTCTTT.

The J gene is TRBJ1-2, the V gene TRBV19, with TRBD1 matching 8 bases. The CDR3 covers 14 residues. The germline V gene encodes CDR1 LNHDA and CDR2 SQIVND (reference sequence). Trimming removed 4 bases from V and 7 bases from J; junction bases left unmatched: 8. This CDR3 is CASSNQGAAVGYTF. In DNA, the CDR3 is TGTGCCAGTAGTAATCAGGGGGCGGCAGTTGGCTACACCTTC.

V and J are TRBV10-3 and TRBJ2-7, with TRBD2 matching 11 bases. The CDR3 loop spans 15 amino acids. CDR1 is ENHRY and CDR2 is SYGVKD in the germline V gene. V trimming: 3 bases; J trimming: 0 bases; junction bases outside the gene matches: 1. The CDR3 DNA reads TGTGCCATCAGTGAAACTAGCGGGAGCTCCTACGAGCAGTACTTC. Protein sequence: CAISETSGSSYEQYF.

The rearrangement uses TRBV29-1 and TRBJ2-2; a weak D match, TRBD2 (6 bases). With 3 bases removed from V and 3 bases from J, the gap between germline ends came to 8 bases. Germline lookup yields CDR1 SQVTM and CDR2 ANQGSEA. The CDR3 loop spans 13 amino acids. CDR3 coding DNA: TGCAGCGTTGATAGCGGATACACCGGGGAGCTGTTTTTT. Translation gives CSVDSGYTGELFF.

The genes are TRBV2 and TRBJ2-6; a weak D match, TRBD2 (6 bases). The germline V gene encodes CDR1 SNHLY and CDR2 FYNNEI. Trimming took 3 bases from V and 2 from J, leaving 8 bases between them. CDR3 length: 15 residues. CDR3 loop: CASSDRGAGANVLTF. CDR3 bases: TGTGCCAGCAGTGATCGCGGGGCTGGGGCCAACGTCCTGACTTTC.

The chain is built from TRBV6-1 and TRBJ2-4, with 12 positions matching TRBD1. This CDR3 spans 16 amino acids. Unmatched junction bases numbered 9, after V lost 4 bases and J lost 8 bases. The germline V gene encodes CDR1 MNHNS and CDR2 SASEGT. The CDR3: CASSVRPGQGADIQYF. The CDR3 bases are TGTGCCAGCAGTGTTAGACCGGGACAGGGGGCGGACATTCAGTACTTC.

J is TRBJ1-1 and V is TRBV5-4, with 10 bases identical to TRBD1. V lost 3 bases and J lost 1; bases outside the gene matches: 3. The CDR3 extends over 15 amino acids. Germline V CDR1 and CDR2: SGHNT, YYREEE (reference sequence). CDR3 sequence reads: CASSSRQGANTEAFF. In nucleotides, the CDR3 is TGTGCCAGCAGCTCTCGACAGGGGGCGAACACTGAAGCTTTCTTT.

This chain uses TRBV27 with TRBJ2-1; 13 nucleotides match TRBD2. V lost 4 bases to trimming and J lost 0 bases; unmatched junction nucleotides: 0. Germline CDR1 and CDR2: MNHEY and SMNVEV (reference sequence). The CDR3 consists of 16 residues. The CDR3 region has the DNA TGTGCCAGCAGTTGGACTAGCGGGAGCTCCTACAATGAGCAGTTCTTC. Protein sequence: CASSWTSGSSYNEQFF.

V usage is TRBV2 and J usage is TRBJ1-1; 9 positions match TRBD1. The V segment lost 5 bases and the J segment 5 bases; nucleotides outside the gene matches: 6. The CDR3 is made up of 14 amino acids. CDR1 is SNHLY, CDR2 FYNNEI, per germline. The CDR3 DNA reads as TGTGCCAGCAGTTTACAGGGGGCGTTGACTGAAGCTTTCTTT. Translated: CASSLQGALTEAFF.

The rearrangement uses TRBV7-2 and TRBJ2-3; 9 nucleotides match TRBD1. In germline, CDR1 is SGHTA, CDR2 FQGNSA. V shed 1 base and J 3 bases; nucleotides not matched to a gene: 5. The length of the CDR3 is 16 residues. CDR3 nucleotide sequence: TGTGCCAGCAGCTTAGTCGGGACAGGGAAAACAGATACGCAGTATTTT. It translates to CASSLVGTGKTDTQYF.